This T cell receptor (beta chain) was sequenced during a study of blood T cells in healthy people across ages. With respect to this clonotype: Its antigen is not identified.

V shed 8 bases and J shed 6 bases, with 16 bases lying between them. Germline loops: CDR1 LGHDT, CDR2 YNNKEL (reference sequence). The CDR3 has 14 residues. The authors ran a second PCR of about 6 to 11 cycles using a sample-barcoded 5' primer and a J-beta primer mix. The template-switch adaptor, which had 12 random nucleotides, put a tag on each cDNA molecule. One entry per CDR3 protein results from TCRdb running MiXCR on the 5' RACE reads. Among 1.5 million to 2 million distinct CDR3 sequences listed, around half were seen once. Points from the study as a whole: It was the long-lived donors that had more naive CD4+ cells and higher diversity than aged donors. Donor CMV infection status was unknown, possibly confounding age-related changes in expanded clonotypes. Unsorted PBMCs ruled out conclusive naive versus antigen-experienced comparison.

The sequenced material came from blood. The chain employs TRBV3-1 and TRBJ2-2, with D perhaps TRBD1 (6 bases). The clonotype comes from a woman aged 40 to 50 in good health. The CDR3 loop reads CASSYNRDPGELFF. As DNA, the CDR3 is TGTGCCAGCTCATACAACAGGGATCCCGGGGAGCTGTTTTTT.